Listed below are T cell receptor beta chains from one sample, sequenced in a study of blood T cells in healthy people across ages. TCRdb ran MiXCR on the 5' RACE reads and lists one entry per CDR3 protein. The sample consists of hundreds of thousands of distinct CDR3 sequences, 25% to 35% of them appearing once. Sequencing was done on a sample of blood. These receptors were collected from a woman of 80 years or more in good health. The CDR3 runs from the conserved cysteine through the conserved F or W. A D gene is named only where the DNA matches it firmly. Size values are once, few and many counts, or a class for expanded clones, and some rows have none.

V gene	D gene	J gene	clone size	CDR3 DNA	CDR3 protein
TRBV7-2	TRBD1	TRBJ2-7	many	TGTGCCAGCAGGTCAAGACAGGGACCGTACGAGCAGTACTTC	CASRSRQGPYEQYF
TRBV5-1	NA	TRBJ2-2	NA	TGCGCCGGCAGCTTACTAGGGGAGCTGTTTTTT	CAGSLLGELFF
TRBV9	TRBD2	TRBJ2-1	many	TGTGCCAGCAGCGTCTCAGGGAGGGATTACAATGAGCAGTTCTTC	CASSVSGRDYNEQFF
TRBV5-1	NA	TRBJ1-6	NA	TGCGCCAGCAGCTTGGGAGGGACGGAGAATTCACCCCTCCACTTT	CASSLGGTENSPLHF
TRBV5-5	NA	TRBJ2-2	NA	TGTGCCAGCAGCACCCGCGGGGACGTTAACACCGGGGAGCTGTTTTTT	CASSTRGDVNTGELFF
TRBV6-5	NA	TRBJ2-3	NA	TGTGCCAGCAGTTACGGTCTAGCTGCAGATACGCAGTATTTT	CASSYGLAADTQYF
TRBV20-1	NA	TRBJ2-6	many	TGCAGTGCTGCCGACACTCGGGGATTCTCTGGGGCCAACGTCCTGACTTTC	CSAADTRGFSGANVLTF
TRBV7-9	NA	TRBJ2-3	many	TGTGCCAGCAGCTTGGCGGCTCTGGCAGATACGCAGTATTTT	CASSLAALADTQYF
TRBV20-1	TRBD1	TRBJ2-1	NA	TGCAGTGCCGAGAGGGACAGTTACAATGAGCAGTTCTTC	CSAERDSYNEQFF
TRBV28	TRBD1	TRBJ1-1	NA	TGTGCCAGCAGTTTACTTTGGACAGGGATGAACACTGAAGCTTTCTTT	CASSLLWTGMNTEAFF
TRBV12-3/TRBV12-4	NA	TRBJ2-3	NA	TGTGCCAGCAGTTTACGGGGTTCGAGAACAGATACGCAGTATTTT	CASSLRGSRTDTQYF
TRBV5-5	NA	TRBJ2-7	NA	TGTGCCAGCAGCCTGGCGGACGGCAGACAAGAGGCCCAGTACTTC	CASSLADGRQEAQYF
TRBV3-1	TRBD1	TRBJ1-2	many	TGCGCCAGCAGCCAGGGACAGGGATATGGCTACACCTTC	CASSQGQGYGYTF
TRBV5-6	NA	TRBJ1-3	NA	TGTGCCAGCAGCCTGAACCGGGTGGGCACCATATATTTT	CASSLNRVGTIYF
TRBV5-1	NA	TRBJ2-3	many	TGCGCCAGCAGGCCCGGGCAGCCCTACACAGATACGCAGTATTTT	CASRPGQPYTDTQYF
TRBV19	TRBD1	TRBJ1-2	NA	TGTGCCAGTAGCAATTACAGGGGAGGTTGCACCTTC	CASSNYRGGCTF
TRBV30	NA	TRBJ2-7	few	TGTGCCTGGAGAGACCCCACCCTCTACGAGCAGTACTTC	CAWRDPTLYEQYF
TRBV7-3	TRBD1	TRBJ1-1	few	TGTGCCAGCAGCCAGGGGGTTGCCGGGGACACTGAAGCTTTCTTT	CASSQGVAGDTEAFF
TRBV9	TRBD2	TRBJ2-1	many	TGTGCCAGCAGCCCCAGGGGAAGCGGGGGGCCACTGGAGGGTTACAATGAGCAGTTCTTC	CASSPRGSGGPLEGYNEQFF
TRBV20-1	NA	TRBJ1-2	few	TGCAGTGCTAGCCCGGGAGGGAAACCTAACTATGGCTACACCTTC	CSASPGGKPNYGYTF